These 10 T cell receptor beta chains came from one sample sequenced in a study of cytomegalovirus exposure and HLA in healthy donors. PCR employed 60 Vbeta and 13 Jbeta primers. Sequenced by immunoSEQ multiplex PCR; TCRdb stores in-frame clones only, minus some. In the table there are around 100,000 clones, around 75% of which are singletons. Sequencing was done on a sample of PBMCs. Receptors originate from a woman aged 18-29 years in good health and CMV-seropositive.

This rearrangement joins TRBV4-3 to TRBJ2-2; TRBD1 matches at 8 bases. Trimming removed 3 bases from V and 4 bases from J; junction bases left unmatched: 4. This CDR3 is built from 15 residues. Germline-derived CDR1 and CDR2 are LGHNA and YSLEER. The CDR3 DNA sequence: TGCGCCAGCAGCCATTGGACAGGGCCCACCGGGGAGCTGTTTTTT. Protein: CASSHWTGPTGELFF.

This clone was detected a few times. The chain employs TRBV28 and TRBJ2-7; TRBD2 matches 14 bases. With 10 bases clipped from V and 6 bases from J, the junction kept 5 bases outside the gene matches. The CDR3 loop spans 13 amino acids. In germline, CDR1 is MDHEN, CDR2 SYDVKM. This CDR3 reads CATPGLAGVEQYF. CDR3 sequence (DNA): TGTGCCACCCCGGGACTAGCGGGAGTCGAGCAGTACTTC. The entire variable domain, with the rest obtained from reference TRBV28 and TRBJ2-7, is as follows: DVKVTQSSRYLVKRTGEKVFLECVQDMDHENMFWYRQDPGLGLRLIYFSYDVKMKEKGDIPEGYSVSREKKERFSLILESASTNQTSMYLCATPGLAGVEQYFGPGTRLTVT.

The V gene is TRBV5-1, the J gene TRBJ1-3; D is unclear. This CDR3 is 16 amino acids long. Per germline, CDR1 SGHRS and CDR2 YFSETQ. Trimming removed 0 bases at V and 3 bases at J, with 13 bases between. CDR3 nucleotide sequence: TGCGCCAGCAGCTTGGGAGTGACCACTATTGGAAACACCATATATTTT. It yields the protein CASSLGVTTIGNTIYF.

V usage is TRBV28 and J usage is TRBJ2-3, with 14 nucleotides matching TRBD2. CDR3 size: 21 residues. CDR1 and CDR2 (germline): MDHEN, SYDVKM. The trim removed 3 bases at V and 2 bases at J, leaving 16 bases unmatched. CDR3 DNA sequence: TGTGCCAGCAGTTTCCCCATGACTAGCGGGAGGGCCGGGGACCTCACAGATACGCAGTATTTT. This encodes CASSFPMTSGRAGDLTDTQYF.

This chain uses TRBV28 with TRBJ1-4, with a possible D match to TRBD1 (5 bases). CDR3 length equals 14 residues. From germline, CDR1 is MDHEN and CDR2 SYDVKM. V was pared by 7 bases and J by 5 bases, with 14 bases between. CDR3 nucleotides: TGTGCCAGCACCTACCGGGGGAGGAATGAAAAACTGTTTTTT. Protein sequence: CASTYRGRNEKLFF.

V and J are TRBV28 and TRBJ1-4; perhaps TRBD1 as D (5 bases). The germline V gene encodes CDR1 MDHEN and CDR2 SYDVKM. Deletions cut 6 bases from V and 2 bases from J, with 10 bases between. CDR3 size: 14 residues. This CDR3 is CASRPPGTNEKLFF. In DNA, the CDR3 is TGTGCCAGCAGACCCCCAGGGACTAATGAAAAACTGTTTTTT.

This chain connects TRBV19 to TRBJ2-3, with 8 bases lining up with TRBD1. With V trimmed by 5 bases and J by 1 base, 5 bases remained unmatched. CDR3 length: 15 amino acids. Germline V CDR1 and CDR2: LNHDA, SQIVND (reference sequence). CDR3 nucleotides: TGTGCCAGTAGTGACAGGGGAGATGGCACAGATACGCAGTATTTT. Protein: CASSDRGDGTDTQYF.

This clone was seen only once. The J gene is TRBJ2-3, the V gene TRBV10-3; 10 bases are a match to TRBD2. The CDR3 consists of 14 residues. Trimming took 10 bases from V and 0 from J; bases not matched to a gene: 4. The germline V gene encodes CDR1 ENHRY and CDR2 SYGVKD. The CDR3 sequence: CATRTSGSTDTQYF. Here the CDR3 DNA reads TGTGCCACCCGGACTAGCGGTAGCACAGATACGCAGTATTTT.

The V call is TRBV7-9, the J call TRBJ2-7; the match to TRBD1 covers 10 bases. The CDR3 has 15 residues. Germline values: CDR1 SEHNR, CDR2 FQNEAQ (reference sequence). Losses at the gene ends were 5 bases for V and 7 bases for J; bases not matched to a gene: 11. CDR3 sequence reads: CASSLLGQGPQEQYF. The DNA for the CDR3 is TGTGCCAGCAGCCTCCTGGGACAGGGGCCCCAAGAGCAGTACTTC. Variable domain in full (rest from reference TRBV7-9 and TRBJ2-7): DTGVSQNPRHKITKRGQNVTFRCDPISEHNRLYWYRQTLGQGPEFLTYFQNEAQLEKSRLLSDRFSAERPKGSFSTLEIQRTEQGDSAMYLCASSLLGQGPQEQYFGPGTRLTVT.

The chain joins TRBV10-3 to TRBJ1-2, with D possibly being TRBD1 (5 bases). V lost 3 bases and J 3 bases, leaving 8 bases between the germline ends. In germline, CDR1 is ENHRY, CDR2 SYGVKD. The CDR3 runs 13 residues. CDR3 in DNA: TGTGCCATCAGTGACAGGGCCGACTATGGCTACACCTTC. It yields the protein CAISDRADYGYTF.